One sample yielded the 2 T cell receptor beta chains listed below, sequenced in a study of T cell responses to AZD1222 COVID-19 vaccine. Profiling relied on immunoSEQ multiplex PCR, and the TCRdb table lists in-frame clones only, not all of them. The sample yields over 65,000 clones, 85% to 90% seen once. Sequences were derived from peripheral blood, sampled on day 0 of AZD1222 vaccination. These receptors were taken from an adult in good health.

This chain joins TRBV21-1 and TRBJ1-1. TRBV21-1 is a recognized pseudogene. The CDR3 runs to 10 residues. CDR3 in DNA: TGTGCCAGCGCGACTAATGAAGCTTTCTTT. This gives the protein CASATNEAFF.

V usage is TRBV7-3 and J usage is TRBJ2-3; TRBD2 might be the D (6 bases). The CDR3 is 15 amino acids. Germline V gene lookup returns CDR1 SGHTA and CDR2 FQGTGA. V was trimmed by 5 bases and J by 1 base, leaving 13 bases between them. The CDR3 DNA reads as TGTGCCAGCAGCCTCTACGGGGGAGGCACAGATACGCAGTATTTT. It yields the protein CASSLYGGGTDTQYF.